The 14 T cell receptor beta chains presented below share a single source sample, sequenced in a study of blood T cell repertoires in COVID-19. Some clones are missing from TCRdb's copy, which holds only in-frame ones; the method was immunoSEQ multiplex PCR. The sample contains 150,000 to 200,000 clones, roughly nine tenths of which appear only once. Sequencing was done on a sample of peripheral blood. These receptors were taken from a man younger than 30 who had recovered from COVID-19.

The genes are TRBV6-5 and TRBJ1-3; D ambiguous. The CDR3 is 15 amino acids. V was shortened by 5 bases and J by 5 bases, with 16 bases between the two germline ends. Germline values: CDR1 MNHEY, CDR2 SVGAGI. The CDR3 DNA reads TGTGCCAGCAGTCCTTTTAAGGAGGGCAGAAACACCATATATTTT. This translates into CASSPFKEGRNTIYF.

This rearrangement joins TRBV28 to TRBJ2-2; no firm D call. The V end was cut by 4 bases, the J end by 3 bases, with 9 bases between. The germline CDR1 and CDR2 sequences are MDHEN and SYDVKM. The CDR3 length is 14 residues. This CDR3 reads CASSYRVYTGELFF. For the CDR3, the DNA is TGTGCCAGCAGTTACCGGGTATACACCGGGGAGCTGTTTTTT.

This clone was seen a single time. The chain uses TRBV19 and TRBJ2-7; TRBD2 matches at 13 bases. With V trimmed by 1 base and J by 0 bases, 3 bases remained unmatched. Germline CDR1 reads LNHDA; CDR2 reads SQIVND (reference sequence). The CDR3 contains 17 residues. The CDR3: CASSIGTSGSSSYEQYF. CDR3 in DNA: TGTGCCAGTAGTATAGGGACTAGCGGGAGTTCCTCCTACGAGCAGTACTTC.

Ten or more counts support this clone. This chain links TRBV10-3 with TRBJ2-1, with D unclear. Per germline, CDR1 ENHRY and CDR2 SYGVKD. CDR3 length: 15 amino acids. Trimming cost V 7 bases and J 0 bases, with 13 bases left between them. The DNA of the CDR3 is TGTGCCATCAATCCCAAAGAGAGCTCCTACAATGAGCAGTTCTTC. Protein sequence: CAINPKESSYNEQFF.

This chain connects TRBV7-9 to TRBJ2-2; 13 positions match TRBD2. Losses at the gene ends were 4 bases for V and 6 bases for J; bases not matched to a gene: 8. Germline V gene data show CDR1 as SEHNR and CDR2 as FQNEAQ (reference sequence). The CDR3 consists of 17 residues. The CDR3 region has the DNA TGTGCCAGCAGCTCCAGAGGACTAGCGGGAGTGTCCGGGGAGCTGTTTTTT. Translated, it gives CASSSRGLAGVSGELFF.

The chain carries TRBV7-9 and TRBJ2-7, with D tentatively TRBD2 (5 bases). The CDR3 contains 14 residues. Looked up from germline, CDR1 is SEHNR and CDR2 is FQNEAQ (reference sequence). V dropped 1 base and J dropped 6 bases, with 13 bases sitting between them. CDR3 sequence: CASSLGQTRGEQYF. CDR3 sequence (DNA): TGTGCCAGCAGCTTAGGGCAGACCCGGGGCGAGCAGTACTTC. Full variable domain (missing parts from reference TRBV7-9 and TRBJ2-7): DTGVSQNPRHKITKRGQNVTFRCDPISEHNRLYWYRQTLGQGPEFLTYFQNEAQLEKSRLLSDRFSAERPKGSFSTLEIQRTEQGDSAMYLCASSLGQTRGEQYFGPGTRLTVT.

CDR3: CASSSQGASSGANVLTF. The CDR3, as DNA: TGTGCCAGTAGTTCACAGGGGGCCAGCTCTGGGGCCAACGTCCTGACTTTC. The chain couples TRBV19 to TRBJ2-6; 9 positions match TRBD1. Germline V lookup: CDR1 LNHDA, CDR2 SQIVND (reference sequence). The CDR3 is 17 amino acids. V was clipped by 5 bases and J by 0 bases; unmatched bases: 5. The full variable domain, its missing parts supplied by reference TRBV19 and TRBJ2-6, is DGGITQSPKYLFRKEGQNVTLSCEQNLNHDAMYWYRQDPGQGLRLIYYSQIVNDFQKGDIAEGYSVSREKKESFPLTVTSAQKNPTAFYLCASSSQGASSGANVLTFGAGSRLTVL.

This CDR3 reads CSVLSDLSYEQYF. Written as DNA, the CDR3 is TGCAGCGTTCTGAGTGATCTCTCCTACGAGCAGTACTTC. V gene TRBV29-1 combines with J gene TRBJ2-7, with D uncertain. In germline, CDR1 is SQVTM, CDR2 ANQGSEA. V lost 5 bases and J 0 bases, leaving 11 bases between the germline ends. The CDR3 length is 13 residues.

The chain carries TRBV29-1 and TRBJ2-3; tentative D call: TRBD1 (6 bases). This CDR3 is 13 amino acids long. Trimming left V 7 bases short and J 6 bases short, with 17 bases between. CDR1 and CDR2 from the germline V gene are SQVTM and ANQGSEA. The CDR3 loop reads CSGGQGRVDTQYF. Written as DNA, the CDR3 is TGCAGCGGGGGGCAGGGAAGAGTTGATACGCAGTATTTT.

This chain links TRBV19 with TRBJ2-7, with 7 bases lining up with TRBD1. Trimming cost V 3 bases and J 2 bases; bases outside gene matches: 7. Per the germline V gene, CDR1 is LNHDA and CDR2 is SQIVND (reference sequence). The CDR3 extends over 15 amino acids. The CDR3 sequence is CASSIAGTATYEQYF. Written as DNA, the CDR3 is TGTGCCAGTAGTATCGCCGGGACAGCGACCTACGAGCAGTACTTC.

The genes are TRBV4-3 and TRBJ2-7, with D possibly being TRBD2 (5 bases). The V end lost 3 bases, the J end lost 0 bases, and 15 bases lay between the germline ends. Germline assignment: CDR1 LGHNA and CDR2 YSLEER. The CDR3 runs 16 residues. CDR3 nucleotides: TGCGCCAGCAGCCAGTCTAGCTCTCTAAGCTCCTACGAGCAGTACTTC. It translates to CASSQSSSLSSYEQYF.

V gene TRBV6-5 combines with J gene TRBJ1-3; 7 bases line up with TRBD1. The CDR3 covers 15 residues. With V trimmed by 0 bases and J by 4 bases, 3 bases remained unmatched. Germline assignment: CDR1 MNHEY and CDR2 SVGAGI. The CDR3 is CASSYSDREGNTIYF. The CDR3 DNA is TGTGCCAGCAGTTACTCAGACAGGGAAGGAAACACCATATATTTT.

The CDR3 sequence: CASSVGTGSWGNTIYF. The CDR3 DNA is TGTGCCAGCAGCGTCGGAACAGGGTCGTGGGGAAACACCATATATTTT. This chain connects TRBV9 to TRBJ1-3, with D maybe TRBD1 (6 bases). CDR1 SGDLS and CDR2 YYNGEE come from the germline V gene. Between the trimmed V and J ends, which lost 2 bases and 4 bases, there was a span of 16 bases. This CDR3 region has 16 residues.

The J gene is TRBJ1-2, the V gene TRBV10-3, with a possible D match to TRBD1 (5 bases). This CDR3 has 13 residues. Germline V lookup: CDR1 ENHRY, CDR2 SYGVKD. The V gene lost 3 bases and the J gene lost 7 bases, with 12 bases spanning the gap. CDR3: CAISDQGLSGYTF. The CDR3 DNA is TGTGCCATCAGTGATCAGGGACTAAGTGGCTACACCTTC.